Each of the 23 T cell receptor beta chains below was sequenced from the same sample in a study of cytomegalovirus exposure and HLA in healthy donors. Researchers ran the PCR with 60 Vbeta and 13 Jbeta primers. Sequencing was performed with immunoSEQ multiplex PCR; in TCRdb, only in-frame clones are kept and a portion is missing. The profile covers roughly 97,000 clones, with around 73% appearing a single time and over 3% taken by the ten largest. The sample taken for sequencing was PBMCs. These receptors were obtained from a man aged 40-50 years in good health and CMV-seronegative.

The rearrangement uses TRBV7-9 and TRBJ1-1; maybe TRBD1 (6 bases). The V end was cut by 1 base, the J end by 4 bases, with 10 bases between. Germline loops: CDR1 SEHNR, CDR2 FQNEAQ (reference sequence). The CDR3 covers 14 residues. The CDR3, as DNA: TGTGCCAGCAGCTTAGACGGCAGGGGCACTGAAGCTTTCTTT. Amino acids: CASSLDGRGTEAFF.

The chain joins TRBV5-1 to TRBJ1-4; 7 bases are shared with TRBD1. The length of the CDR3 is 15 residues. CDR1 and CDR2 (germline): SGHRS, YFSETQ. With 4 bases clipped from V and 8 bases from J, the junction kept 11 bases outside the gene matches. The CDR3 nucleotides are TGCGCCAGCAGCACCGGACAGGCAACTAGGGAAAAACTGTTTTTT. Encoded protein: CASSTGQATREKLFF.

J is TRBJ2-7 and V is TRBV11-2; the D is unclear. This CDR3 has 14 residues. Looked up from germline, CDR1 is SGHAT and CDR2 is FQNNGV. V was shortened by 4 bases and J by 2 bases, with 12 bases between the two germline ends. CDR3 nucleotide sequence: TGTGCCAGCAGCTCCATTACATATACCTACGAGCAGTACTTC. It encodes CASSSITYTYEQYF.

The chain uses TRBV6-1 and TRBJ1-5; D perhaps matches TRBD1 (6 bases). Trimming shortened V by 8 bases and J by 2 bases, and 16 bases separated the two germline ends. The CDR3 spans 15 residues. Germline V gene data show CDR1 as MNHNS and CDR2 as SASEGT. The CDR3 DNA sequence: TGTGCCAGCCAATTCGCAGGGGTTGGCAATCAGCCCCAGCATTTT. Translation: CASQFAGVGNQPQHF.

The chain combines TRBV27 with TRBJ2-7; 8 bases align to TRBD1. The trim removed 1 base at V and 0 bases at J, leaving 11 bases unmatched. This CDR3 is built from 18 residues. CDR1 is MNHEY and CDR2 is SMNVEV in the germline V gene (reference sequence). Here the CDR3 reads CASSLFAHGQGHSYEQYF. The CDR3 bases are TGTGCCAGCAGTTTATTTGCCCACGGACAGGGACACTCCTACGAGCAGTACTTC.

The chain joins TRBV7-6 to TRBJ1-3, with 7 bases identical to TRBD1. Germline assignment: CDR1 SGHVS and CDR2 FNYEAQ. This CDR3 is 15 amino acids long. After removal of 4 bases from V and 4 bases from J, the junction contained 7 bases not matched to a gene. CDR3 loop: CASSSTGSLGNTIYF. In nucleotides, the CDR3 is TGTGCCAGCAGCTCGACAGGGTCTCTAGGAAACACCATATATTTT.

The chain has TRBV7-9 and TRBJ2-1; 9 bases line up with TRBD1. CDR1 is SEHNR, CDR2 FQNEAQ, per germline (reference sequence). This CDR3 region has 16 residues. Unmatched junction bases numbered 11, after V lost 7 bases and J lost 4 bases. The chain's CDR3 is CASKSWDRAIYNEQFF. The DNA of the CDR3 is TGTGCCAGCAAATCTTGGGACAGGGCTATTTACAATGAGCAGTTCTTC. The entire variable domain, with the rest obtained from reference TRBV7-9 and TRBJ2-1, is as follows: DTGVSQNPRHKITKRGQNVTFRCDPISEHNRLYWYRQTLGQGPEFLTYFQNEAQLEKSRLLSDRFSAERPKGSFSTLEIQRTEQGDSAMYLCASKSWDRAIYNEQFFGPGTRLTVL.

V and J are TRBV2 and TRBJ2-1; the D gene is possibly TRBD1 (5 bases). Trimming cost V 4 bases and J 9 bases, with 13 bases left between them. This CDR3 region has 13 residues. Germline-derived CDR1 and CDR2 are SNHLY and FYNNEI. The CDR3 protein is CASSVGQQGEQFF. In nucleotides, the CDR3 is TGTGCCAGCAGTGTGGGCCAGCAGGGTGAGCAGTTCTTC. The full variable domain, in which reference TRBV2 and TRBJ2-1 provide the parts outside the CDR3, is EPEVTQTPSHQVTQMGQEVILRCVPISNHLYFYWYRQILGQKVEFLVSFYNNEISEKSEIFDDQFSVERPDGSNFTLKIRSTKLEDSAMYFCASSVGQQGEQFFGPGTRLTVL.

J is TRBJ2-2 and V is TRBV5-1; 14 bases line up with TRBD2. After removal of 4 bases from V and 3 bases from J, the junction contained 11 bases not matched to a gene. Germline CDR1 reads SGHRS; CDR2 reads YFSETQ. This CDR3 comprises 19 residues. The CDR3 DNA is TGCGCCAGCAGCACCCCGACTAGCGGGGGGGTCGCGTACACCGGGGAGCTGTTTTTT. This translates into CASSTPTSGGVAYTGELFF. The whole variable domain, filled in from reference TRBV5-1 and TRBJ2-2, reads KAGVTQTPRYLIKTRGQQVTLSCSPISGHRSVSWYQQTPGQGLQFLFEYFSETQRNKGNFPGRFSGRQFSNSRSEMNVSTLELGDSALYLCASSTPTSGGVAYTGELFFGEGSRLTVL.

J is TRBJ2-3 and V is TRBV15, with 8 bases that match TRBD2. Germline lookup yields CDR1 LNHNV and CDR2 YYDKDF (reference sequence). V lost 1 base, J lost 0 bases, and 3 bases stayed unmatched. The CDR3 spans 16 residues. The CDR3 region is CATSRGTSPSTDTQYF. CDR3 DNA sequence: TGTGCCACCAGCAGAGGGACTAGCCCTAGCACAGATACGCAGTATTTT.

The chain combines TRBV27 with TRBJ2-1; 14 bases are shared with TRBD2. J gave up 15 bases and V 8 bases, and 12 bases lay outside the gene matches. Germline V gives CDR1 MNHEY, CDR2 SMNVEV (reference sequence). The CDR3 spans 14 residues. The CDR3 nucleotides read TGTGCCAGCTCTCCGGGACTAGCGGGGGTCGAAGGGTTCTTC. Its translation is CASSPGLAGVEGFF.

This clone has a single count. V and J are TRBV9 and TRBJ2-3; 9 nucleotides agree with TRBD2. CDR3 length equals 15 residues. With V trimmed by 1 base and J by 5 bases, 5 bases remained unmatched. Germline values: CDR1 SGDLS, CDR2 YYNGEE. CDR3 in DNA: TGTGCCAGCAGCGTATGGCGGGGGGGCCTAGATACGCAGTATTTT. Protein sequence: CASSVWRGGLDTQYF.

The chain uses TRBV18 and TRBJ2-5; D uncertain. The CDR3 loop spans 12 amino acids. Germline lookup yields CDR1 KGHSH and CDR2 LQKENI. Trimming removed 0 bases at V and 4 bases at J, with 3 bases between. The CDR3 region has the DNA TGTGCCAGCTCACCACCGGCAGAGACCCAGTACTTC. Protein product: CASSPPAETQYF.

In its sample, this clone was seen a few times. This rearrangement joins TRBV6-1 to TRBJ1-1, with 7 positions matching TRBD1. The germline V gene has CDR1 MNHNS and CDR2 SASEGT. The CDR3 runs 13 residues. The V and J ends lost 4 bases and 6 bases, in that order; junction bases with no gene match: 5. The CDR3 nucleotides read TGTGCCAGCAGTGGACAGGGAGGCTCTGAAGCTTTCTTT. Its translation is CASSGQGGSEAFF.

The CDR3: CASSSPGHTGNTIYF. As DNA, the CDR3 is TGTGCCAGCAGCTCCCCAGGACACACTGGAAACACCATATATTTT. This chain links TRBV13 with TRBJ1-3; a weak D match, TRBD1 (5 bases). Trimming shortened V by 4 bases and J by 2 bases, and 12 bases separated the two germline ends. Germline V gene data show CDR1 as PRHDT and CDR2 as FYEKMQ (reference sequence). CDR3 length equals 15 residues.

The chain links TRBV5-4 to TRBJ2-5, with 11 bases identical to TRBD1. The germline V gene has CDR1 SGHNT and CDR2 YYREEE (reference sequence). V dropped 2 bases and J dropped 7; count of bases not matched to a gene: 10. This CDR3 has 16 amino acids. CDR3 DNA sequence: TGTGCCAGCAGCTTAGGACAGGGGGCAAGCCATTCGACCCAGTACTTC. Amino acids: CASSLGQGASHSTQYF.

This chain connects TRBV7-2 to TRBJ2-3, with a possible D match to TRBD2 (6 bases). V gave up 3 bases and J gave up 6 bases, with 19 bases separating them. CDR1 is SGHTA and CDR2 is FQGNSA in the germline V gene. The CDR3 consists of 16 residues. Written as DNA, the CDR3 is TGTGCCAGCAGCTTCACCGGGACTCCCGGCATGGATACGCAGTATTTT. It codes for CASSFTGTPGMDTQYF.

This chain links TRBV20-1 with TRBJ2-2; unclear D gene. The V gene's germline CDR1 is DFQATT and CDR2 SNEGSKA (reference sequence). V was pared by 3 bases and J by 4 bases, with 3 bases between. The CDR3 has 11 residues. For the CDR3, the DNA is TGCAGTGCTAGGAGCACCGGGGAGCTGTTTTTT. Translation: CSARSTGELFF.

CDR3 in DNA: TGTGCCAGCAGCCCACGGGGTGCAGGCTATAATTCACCCCTCCACTTT. Translating it yields CASSPRGAGYNSPLHF. The chain couples TRBV27 to TRBJ1-6; D is unclear. The germline V gene encodes CDR1 MNHEY and CDR2 SMNVEV (reference sequence). The CDR3 totals 16 residues. V gave up 6 bases and J gave up 3 bases, with 15 bases separating them.

V and J are TRBV2 and TRBJ1-6; TRBD1 matches 11 bases. CDR3 size: 15 residues. Per the germline V gene, CDR1 is SNHLY and CDR2 is FYNNEI. The V gene end was trimmed by 9 bases and the J gene end by 7 bases; junction bases not matched to a gene: 8. This chain's CDR3 is CASGGTGGVNSPLHF. The CDR3 DNA is TGTGCCAGTGGGGGGACAGGGGGTGTAAATTCACCCCTCCACTTT.

This clone was observed a few times. The V call is TRBV6-6, the J call TRBJ2-1, with 11 bases fitting TRBD2. The CDR3 spans 15 residues. V shed 6 bases, J shed 6 bases, and the junction held 7 bases outside the gene matches. CDR1 MNHNY and CDR2 SVGAGI come from the germline V gene (reference sequence). The CDR3 protein is CASSTVLAGANEQFF. The CDR3 DNA reads TGTGCCAGCAGCACCGTACTAGCGGGGGCCAATGAGCAGTTCTTC.

This sequence joins TRBV29-1 and TRBJ2-5, with TRBD1 identical over 10 bases. With V trimmed by 7 bases and J by 7 bases, 9 bases remained unmatched. This CDR3 spans 13 amino acids. Germline V gene data show CDR1 as SQVTM and CDR2 as ANQGSEA. CDR3 nucleotides: TGCAGCGCCCTGACAGGGGGCGTCGGGACCCAGTACTTC. Encoded protein: CSALTGGVGTQYF.

The chain carries TRBV2 and TRBJ2-5; TRBD1 agrees at 8 bases. Germline V lookup: CDR1 SNHLY, CDR2 FYNNEI. The CDR3 sequence is 15 residues long. Trimming took 0 bases from V and 9 from J; bases not matched to a gene: 9. The CDR3 sequence: CASSEAEQGGLAQYF. CDR3 sequence (DNA): TGTGCCAGCAGTGAAGCTGAACAGGGGGGTTTGGCCCAGTACTTC. The whole variable domain, remainder taken from reference TRBV2 and TRBJ2-5, is EPEVTQTPSHQVTQMGQEVILRCVPISNHLYFYWYRQILGQKVEFLVSFYNNEISEKSEIFDDQFSVERPDGSNFTLKIRSTKLEDSAMYFCASSEAEQGGLAQYFGPGTRLLVL.